The table lists the clone carrying this T cell receptor beta chain with a few counts. This sample was included in a study of blood T cells in healthy people across ages. Isolated PBMCs totaled at least 6.5 million in each sample. For the second PCR, which ran for 7 to 11 cycles, a sample-barcoded 5' primer and a J-beta primer mix were used. TCRdb ran MiXCR on the 5' RACE reads and lists one entry per CDR3 protein. The sample holds roughly 1.9 million distinct CDR3 sequences, roughly two fifths seen once. With 4 bases clipped from V and 2 bases from J, the junction kept 10 bases outside the gene matches. CDR1 is MNHEY, CDR2 SVGAGI, per germline. The CDR3 length is 16 residues.

Sample: blood. This sequence originates from a human donor in good health. The V gene is TRBV6-5, the J gene TRBJ2-5, with TRBD2 matching 7 bases. The CDR3 DNA reads TGTGCCAGCAGTTTTATTTGGCGGGGGAGACAAGAGACCCAGTACTTC. This translates into CASSFIWRGRQETQYF.